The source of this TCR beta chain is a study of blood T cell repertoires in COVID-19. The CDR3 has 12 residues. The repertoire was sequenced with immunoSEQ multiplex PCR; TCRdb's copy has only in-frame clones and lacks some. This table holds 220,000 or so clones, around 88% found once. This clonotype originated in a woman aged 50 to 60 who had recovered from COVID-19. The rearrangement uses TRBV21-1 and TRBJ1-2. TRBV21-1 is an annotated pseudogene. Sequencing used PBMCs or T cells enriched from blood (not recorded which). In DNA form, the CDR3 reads TGTGCCAGCAGCAAATTCCGCTATGGCTACACCTTC. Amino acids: CASSKFRYGYTF.